This TCR beta chain was sequenced for a study of T-cell memory formation after mild COVID-19. Study-level results: CM and EM subsets held most contracting CD4+ clones; EMRA held CD8+ ones.

This clonotype was recorded many times. Its cognate antigen is unknown. Germline V gene sequence: CDR1 MNHEY, CDR2 SVGEGT. With 2 bases clipped from V and 8 bases from J, the junction kept 15 bases outside the gene matches. The CDR3 covers 17 residues. TCRdb fed the 5' RACE reads into MiXCR, producing one record per CDR3 protein. Here the sample spans 130,000 to 150,000 distinct CDR3 sequences, 5.5% to 7% being singletons. This chain uses TRBV6-2 or TRBV6-3 with TRBJ2-1; 7 bases agree with TRBD2. The receptor comes from an adult woman who had mild COVID-19 (a few samples of this study predate the infection). Cell type and time point are not known. Sequencing input: PBMCs or a T cell subset sorted from them (not recorded which). CDR3 in amino acids: CASSYPVAGAFSYEQFF. Written as DNA, the CDR3 is TGTGCCAGCAGTTACCCCGTGGCGGGAGCATTCAGCTATGAGCAGTTCTTC.